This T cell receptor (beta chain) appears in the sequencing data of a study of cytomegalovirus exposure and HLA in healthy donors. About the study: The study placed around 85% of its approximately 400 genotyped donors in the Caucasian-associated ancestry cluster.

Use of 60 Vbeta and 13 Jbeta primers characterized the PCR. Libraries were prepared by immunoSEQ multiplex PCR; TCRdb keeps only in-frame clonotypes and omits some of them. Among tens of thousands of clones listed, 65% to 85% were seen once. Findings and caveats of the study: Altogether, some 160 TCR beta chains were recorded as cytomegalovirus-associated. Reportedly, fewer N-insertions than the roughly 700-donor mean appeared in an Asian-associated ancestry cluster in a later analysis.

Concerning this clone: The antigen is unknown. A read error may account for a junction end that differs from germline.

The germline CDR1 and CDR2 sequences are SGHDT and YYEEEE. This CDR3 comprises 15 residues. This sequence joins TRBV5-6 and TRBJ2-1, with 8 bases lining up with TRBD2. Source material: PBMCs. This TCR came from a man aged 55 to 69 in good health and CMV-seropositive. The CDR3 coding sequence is TGTGCCAGCAGCTTGCTAGCGGGCTTGTACAATGAGCAGCTCTTC. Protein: CASSLLAGLYNEQLF.